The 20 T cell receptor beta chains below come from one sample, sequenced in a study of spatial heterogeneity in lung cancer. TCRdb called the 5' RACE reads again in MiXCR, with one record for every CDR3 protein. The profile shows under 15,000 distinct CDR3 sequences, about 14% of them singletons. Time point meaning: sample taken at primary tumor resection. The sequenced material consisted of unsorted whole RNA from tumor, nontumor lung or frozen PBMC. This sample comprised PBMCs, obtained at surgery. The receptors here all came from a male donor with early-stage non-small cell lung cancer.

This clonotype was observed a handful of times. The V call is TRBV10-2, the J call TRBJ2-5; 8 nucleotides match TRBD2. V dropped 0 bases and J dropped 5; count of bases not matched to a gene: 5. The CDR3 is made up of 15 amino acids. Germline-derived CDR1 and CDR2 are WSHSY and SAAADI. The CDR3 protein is CASSESPSGWETQYF. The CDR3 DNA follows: TGCGCCAGCAGTGAGTCACCTAGCGGGTGGGAGACCCAGTACTTC.

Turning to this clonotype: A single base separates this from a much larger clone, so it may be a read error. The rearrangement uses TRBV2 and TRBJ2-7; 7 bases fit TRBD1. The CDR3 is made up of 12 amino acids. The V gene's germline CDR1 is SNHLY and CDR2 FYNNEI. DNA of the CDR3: TGTGCCAGCAGTAGCAGGGGGTACGAGCAGTGCTTC. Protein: CASSSRGYEQCF.

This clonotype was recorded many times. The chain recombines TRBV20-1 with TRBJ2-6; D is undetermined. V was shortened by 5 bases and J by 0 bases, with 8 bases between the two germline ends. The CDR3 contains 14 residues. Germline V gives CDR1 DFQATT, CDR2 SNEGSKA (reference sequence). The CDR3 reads CSAPDVSGANVLTF. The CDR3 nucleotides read TGCAGTGCTCCCGACGTCTCTGGGGCCAACGTCCTGACTTTC.

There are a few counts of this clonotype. The CDR3 bases are TGCGCCAGCAGCCAAGAAGTAAATCAGCCCCAGCATTTT. Its translation is CASSQEVNQPQHF. V and J are TRBV4-3 and TRBJ1-5; D is unclear. V lost 0 bases and J 4 bases, leaving 4 bases between the germline ends. The CDR3 runs 13 residues. Germline V gene lookup returns CDR1 LGHNA and CDR2 YSLEER.

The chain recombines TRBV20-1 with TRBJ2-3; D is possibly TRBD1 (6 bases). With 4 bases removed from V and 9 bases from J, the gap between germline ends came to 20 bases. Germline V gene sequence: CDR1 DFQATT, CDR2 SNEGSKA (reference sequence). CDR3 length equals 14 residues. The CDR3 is CSAITGLMGKTQYF. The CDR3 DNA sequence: TGCAGTGCTATTACAGGGTTAATGGGAAAGACGCAGTATTTT.

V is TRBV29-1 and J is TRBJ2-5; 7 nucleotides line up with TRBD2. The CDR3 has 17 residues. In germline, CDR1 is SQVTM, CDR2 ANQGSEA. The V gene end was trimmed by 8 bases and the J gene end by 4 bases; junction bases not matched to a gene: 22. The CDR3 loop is CSLGLRLTPGGGETQYF. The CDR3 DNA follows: TGCAGCCTCGGCCTCCGCCTGACCCCGGGGGGTGGAGAGACCCAGTACTTC.

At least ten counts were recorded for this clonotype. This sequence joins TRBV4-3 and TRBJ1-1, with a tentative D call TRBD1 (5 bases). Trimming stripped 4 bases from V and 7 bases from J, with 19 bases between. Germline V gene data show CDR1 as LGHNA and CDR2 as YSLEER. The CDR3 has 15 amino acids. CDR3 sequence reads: CASSRQHTGTYEAFF. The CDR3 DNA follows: TGCGCCAGCAGCCGGCAGCATACCGGGACCTATGAAGCTTTCTTT.

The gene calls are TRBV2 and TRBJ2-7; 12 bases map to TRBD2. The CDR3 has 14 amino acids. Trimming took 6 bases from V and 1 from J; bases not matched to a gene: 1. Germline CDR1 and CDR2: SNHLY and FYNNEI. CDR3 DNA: TGTGCCAGCAGCGGACTAGCGGGGTCCTACGAGCAGTACGTC. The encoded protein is CASSGLAGSYEQYV.

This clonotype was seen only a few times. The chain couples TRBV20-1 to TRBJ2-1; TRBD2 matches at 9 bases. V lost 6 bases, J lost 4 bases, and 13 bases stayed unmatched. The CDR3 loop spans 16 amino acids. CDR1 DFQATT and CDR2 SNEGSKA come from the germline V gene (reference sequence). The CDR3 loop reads CSANTLAGEKYNEQFF. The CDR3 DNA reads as TGCAGTGCAAACACTTTAGCGGGGGAGAAATACAATGAGCAGTTCTTC.

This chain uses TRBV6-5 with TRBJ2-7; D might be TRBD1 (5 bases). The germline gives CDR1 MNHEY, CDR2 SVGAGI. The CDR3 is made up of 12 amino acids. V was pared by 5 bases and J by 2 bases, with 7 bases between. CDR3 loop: CASSQGTYEQYF. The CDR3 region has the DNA TGTGCCAGCAGTCAGGGAACCTACGAGCAGTACTTC.

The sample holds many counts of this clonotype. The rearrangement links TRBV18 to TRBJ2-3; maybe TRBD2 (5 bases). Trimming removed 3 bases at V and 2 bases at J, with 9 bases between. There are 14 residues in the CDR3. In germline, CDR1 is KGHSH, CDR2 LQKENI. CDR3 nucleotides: TGTGCCAGCTCACCCAGCGGCCTCACAGATACGCAGTATTTT. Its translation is CASSPSGLTDTQYF.

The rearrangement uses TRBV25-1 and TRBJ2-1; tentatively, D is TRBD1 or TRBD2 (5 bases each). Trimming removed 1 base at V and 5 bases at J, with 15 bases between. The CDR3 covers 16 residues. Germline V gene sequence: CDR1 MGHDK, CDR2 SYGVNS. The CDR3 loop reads CASSEFGQGVHNEQFF. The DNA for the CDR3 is TGTGCCAGCAGTGAATTCGGGCAGGGAGTCCACAATGAGCAGTTCTTC.

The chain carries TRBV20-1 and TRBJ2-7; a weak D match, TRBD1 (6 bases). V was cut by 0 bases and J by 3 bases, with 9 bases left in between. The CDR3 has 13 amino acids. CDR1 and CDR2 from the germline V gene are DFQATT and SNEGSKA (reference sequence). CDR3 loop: CSAREDRIYEQYF. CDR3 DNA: TGCAGTGCTAGAGAAGACAGGATCTACGAGCAGTACTTC.

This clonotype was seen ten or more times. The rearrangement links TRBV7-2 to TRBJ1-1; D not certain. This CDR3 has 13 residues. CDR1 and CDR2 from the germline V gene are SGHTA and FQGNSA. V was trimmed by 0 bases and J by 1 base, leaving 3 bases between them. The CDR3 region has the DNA TGTGCCAGCAGCTTAGCCGGGAACACTGAAGCTTTCTTT. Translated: CASSLAGNTEAFF.

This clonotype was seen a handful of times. The CDR3 loop is CASSLVMGTEAFF. In DNA, the CDR3 is TGTGCCAGCAGTTTGGTAATGGGCACTGAAGCTTTCTTT. This sequence joins TRBV28 and TRBJ1-1; unclear D gene. V lost 3 bases and J lost 4, with 9 bases in between. This CDR3 region has 13 residues. CDR1 is MDHEN and CDR2 is SYDVKM in the germline V gene.

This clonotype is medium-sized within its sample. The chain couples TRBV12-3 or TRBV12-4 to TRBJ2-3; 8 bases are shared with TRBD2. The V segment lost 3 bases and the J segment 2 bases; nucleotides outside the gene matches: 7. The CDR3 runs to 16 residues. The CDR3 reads CASSLGRGDDTDTQYF. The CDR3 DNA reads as TGTGCCAGCAGTTTGGGGCGGGGGGATGACACAGATACGCAGTATTTT.

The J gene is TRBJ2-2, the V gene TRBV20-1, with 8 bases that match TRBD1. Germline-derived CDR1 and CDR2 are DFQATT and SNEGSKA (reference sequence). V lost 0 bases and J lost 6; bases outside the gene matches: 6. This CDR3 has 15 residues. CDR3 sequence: CSARDRLQGAGELFF. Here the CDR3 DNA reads TGCAGTGCTAGAGACCGATTACAGGGGGCCGGGGAGCTGTTTTTT.

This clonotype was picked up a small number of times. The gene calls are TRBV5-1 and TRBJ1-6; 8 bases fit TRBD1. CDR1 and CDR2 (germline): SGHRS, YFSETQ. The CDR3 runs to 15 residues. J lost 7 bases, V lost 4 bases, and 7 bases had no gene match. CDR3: CASSPETGENSPLHF. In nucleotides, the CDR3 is TGCGCCAGCAGCCCCGAGACAGGGGAAAATTCACCCCTCCACTTT.

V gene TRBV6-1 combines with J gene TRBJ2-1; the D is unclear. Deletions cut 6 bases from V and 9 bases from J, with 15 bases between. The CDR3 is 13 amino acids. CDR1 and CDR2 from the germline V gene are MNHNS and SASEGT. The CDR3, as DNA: TGTGCCAGCAGCCGTCAGGAAAGTCGTGAGCAGTTCTTC. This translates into CASSRQESREQFF.

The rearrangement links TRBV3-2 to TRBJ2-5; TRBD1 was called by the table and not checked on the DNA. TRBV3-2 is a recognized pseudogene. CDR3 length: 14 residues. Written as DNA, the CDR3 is TGTGCCAGCAGCCCACCGGGACCGAAAGAGACCCAGTACTTC. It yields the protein CASSPPGPKETQYF.